The T cell receptor beta chain described here comes from a study of cytomegalovirus exposure and HLA in healthy donors. Donors were ostensibly healthy at sampling, although undocumented immune exposures were probable. Notes on the study in general: About 87% or about 30% of the time was how often most TCR beta V segments were productive, according to an earlier analysis. Reportedly, a later analysis found an Asian-associated ancestry cluster had fewer N-insertions than the roughly 670-donor mean. Certain sequence variants were highly shared and formed a cluster, and this cluster was likely a sequencing artifact.

The PCR used 60 Vbeta and 13 Jbeta primers. Assay: immunoSEQ multiplex PCR; the TCRdb copy retains only in-frame clones and omits some. Of under 200,000 clones in the sample, roughly 79% were seen once. V dropped 4 bases and J dropped 7 bases, with 7 bases sitting between them. The CDR3 extends over 11 amino acids. From germline, CDR1 is MDHEN and CDR2 SYDVKM. As regards this clone: The antigen is undetermined.

The TCR sequence derives from a woman in her 30s in good health and CMV-seropositive. Sequenced input: PBMCs. The J gene is TRBJ1-2, the V gene TRBV28; D is undetermined. The CDR3 nucleotides are TGTGCCAGCAGTTCGAGCATTGGCTACACCTTC. Translated: CASSSSIGYTF.